This TCR beta chain stems from a study of response to subunit inactivated influenza vaccine. Germline V gene sequence: CDR1 GTSNPN, CDR2 SVGIG (reference sequence). V lost 2 bases and J 5 bases, leaving 10 bases between the germline ends. This CDR3 region has 12 residues. Study-wide results and limits: Authors suggested each seasonal flu vaccination may recruit only limited numbers of new T cells.

For this clonotype: What it recognizes is unknown.

One entry per CDR3 protein results from TCRdb running MiXCR on the RT-PCR reads. The top ten clones hold 10% of a sample with over 300,000 distinct CDR3 sequences, just over 20% of them seen once. V is TRBV30 and J is TRBJ2-7; the D gene is possibly TRBD1 (7 bases). The sequences come from PBMCs from blood, collected roughly 20 months after vaccination. The clonotype originates from a man between 50 and 70 years old who received an inactivated influenza vaccine. The CDR3 spells CAWSQGGHEQYF. In DNA, the CDR3 is TGTGCCTGGAGTCAGGGGGGCCACGAGCAGTACTTC.